This is a list of T cell receptor beta chains from one sample in a study of T cell clonotyping in hematopoietic cell transplantation. Generated by immunoSEQ multiplex PCR, the TCRdb table keeps only in-frame clones and is missing some. The table lists 7,500 to 8,500 clones, roughly 66% of them singletons, with more than 20% in the top ten. The sample consisted of peripheral blood mononuclear cells, taken 100 days after allogeneic stem cell transplant. All receptors derive from a male patient aged 55 to 69 who had an allogeneic stem cell transplant from an unrelated donor, so the T cells may come from the graft donor. Some clones in this sample may be carry-over from other donors' samples. Each CDR3 is given with its conserved first and last residue. The order of the fields is V gene, D gene, J gene, clone size, CDR3 protein, CDR3 DNA. A D gene is named only where the DNA matches it firmly. Clone size is given for some rows only: seen once, a few or many times, or a class if the clone is expanded.

v_gene: TRBV4-1; d_gene: .; j_gene: TRBJ2-7; abundance: .; CDR3aa: CATRGLRGGSYEQYF; CDR3nt: TGCGCCACCAGGGGCCTCAGGGGAGGGAGCTACGAGCAGTACTTC
v_gene: TRBV29-1; d_gene: TRBD1; j_gene: TRBJ2-7; abundance: .; CDR3aa: CSVERSGAGGSYEQYF; CDR3nt: TGCAGCGTTGAACGTTCCGGGGCAGGGGGATCTTACGAGCAGTACTTC
v_gene: TRBV7-6; d_gene: TRBD1; j_gene: TRBJ1-1; abundance: .; CDR3aa: CASSFRTGMNTEAFF; CDR3nt: TGTGCCAGCAGCTTCAGGACAGGGATGAACACTGAAGCTTTCTTT
v_gene: TRBV6-5; d_gene: .; j_gene: TRBJ1-1; abundance: .; CDR3aa: CASSYSWATEAFF; CDR3nt: TGTGCCAGCAGTTACTCGTGGGCTACGGAAGCTTTCTTT
v_gene: TRBV19; d_gene: .; j_gene: TRBJ2-2; abundance: .; CDR3aa: CASSINHLRAGELFF; CDR3nt: TGTGCCAGTAGTATAAATCACCTACGAGCCGGGGAGCTGTTTTTT
v_gene: TRBV27; d_gene: .; j_gene: TRBJ2-7; abundance: .; CDR3aa: CASSLTAPGAYEQYF; CDR3nt: TGTGCCAGCAGTCTGACGGCGCCGGGCGCCTACGAGCAGTACTTC
v_gene: TRBV30; d_gene: .; j_gene: TRBJ2-5; abundance: .; CDR3aa: CAWSRYRDKIRQETQYF; CDR3nt: TGTGCCTGGAGCCGCTACCGGGACAAGATTAGGCAAGAGACCCAGTACTTC
v_gene: TRBV1; d_gene: .; j_gene: TRBJ1-5; abundance: .; CDR3aa: CTSSQYGCNQPQHF; CDR3nt: .
v_gene: TRBV27; d_gene: .; j_gene: TRBJ1-2; abundance: .; CDR3aa: CASSFGVYYGYTF; CDR3nt: TGTGCCAGCAGTTTTGGGGTGTACTATGGCTACACCTTC
v_gene: TRBV11-2; d_gene: TRBD1; j_gene: TRBJ1-3; abundance: .; CDR3aa: CASSQGQGITGNTIYF; CDR3nt: TGTGCCTCCTCCCAAGGACAGGGTATAACTGGAAACACCATATATTTT
v_gene: TRBV4-2; d_gene: .; j_gene: TRBJ2-6; abundance: once; CDR3aa: CASSQDGAQSLSGANVLTF; CDR3nt: TGTGCCAGCAGCCAAGATGGTGCACAGTCCCTTTCTGGGGCCAACGTCCTGACTTTC
v_gene: TRBV6-1; d_gene: .; j_gene: TRBJ2-7; abundance: few; CDR3aa: CASSTSGRIYEQYF; CDR3nt: TGTGCCAGCAGTACCTCGGGACGGATCTACGAGCAGTACTTC
v_gene: TRBV5-8; d_gene: TRBD1; j_gene: TRBJ1-5; abundance: .; CDR3aa: CASSPDRIDHQPQHF; CDR3nt: TGTGCCAGCAGCCCGGACAGGATCGACCATCAGCCCCAGCATTTT
v_gene: TRBV25-1; d_gene: TRBD2; j_gene: TRBJ2-2; abundance: .; CDR3aa: CAKGQREGRLNTGELFF; CDR3nt: TGTGCCAAGGGCCAGCGGGAGGGCCGATTGAACACCGGGGAGCTGTTTTTT
v_gene: TRBV30; d_gene: .; j_gene: TRBJ2-7; abundance: .; CDR3aa: CAWRVAYEQYF; CDR3nt: TGTGCCTGGAGAGTGGCCTACGAGCAGTACTTC
v_gene: TRBV9; d_gene: .; j_gene: TRBJ2-1; abundance: .; CDR3aa: CASSVLWGPGSEQFF; CDR3nt: TGTGCCAGCAGCGTCTTGTGGGGACCCGGAAGTGAGCAGTTCTTC
v_gene: TRBV6-5; d_gene: .; j_gene: TRBJ2-2; abundance: .; CDR3aa: CAISDIVNTGELFF; CDR3nt: TGTGCCATCAGTGACATTGTCAACACCGGGGAGCTGTTTTTT
v_gene: TRBV27; d_gene: TRBD1; j_gene: TRBJ1-3; abundance: .; CDR3aa: CASSEDRSTGNTIYF; CDR3nt: TGTGCCAGCAGTGAGGACAGGTCGACTGGAAACACCATATATTTT
v_gene: TRBV23-1; d_gene: TRBD2; j_gene: TRBJ2-1; abundance: medium-sized; CDR3aa: CASSHPGEGYNEQFF; CDR3nt: TGCGCCAGCAGTCACCCCGGGGAGGGTTACAATGAGCAGTTCTTC
v_gene: TRBV6-6; d_gene: TRBD1; j_gene: TRBJ2-1; abundance: medium-sized; CDR3aa: CASSTGGTTYNEQFF; CDR3nt: TGTGCCAGCAGTACAGGGGGGACAACCTACAATGAGCAGTTCTTC
v_gene: TRBV6-1; d_gene: TRBD1; j_gene: TRBJ1-2; abundance: few; CDR3aa: CASSEGGQQLYGYTF; CDR3nt: TGTGCCAGCAGTGAAGGGGGACAGCAACTCTATGGCTACACCTTC
v_gene: TRBV6-5; d_gene: TRBD1; j_gene: TRBJ1-2; abundance: .; CDR3aa: CASSTGQDYGYTF; CDR3nt: TGTGCCAGCAGTACTGGACAGGACTATGGCTACACCTTC
v_gene: TRBV14; d_gene: .; j_gene: TRBJ2-7; abundance: .; CDR3aa: CASSPGYRYEQYF; CDR3nt: TGTGCCAGCAGCCCGGGATACAGGTACGAGCAGTACTTC
v_gene: TRBV27; d_gene: .; j_gene: TRBJ1-1; abundance: medium-sized; CDR3aa: CASMPGGHTEAFF; CDR3nt: TGTGCCAGCATGCCGGGGGGGCACACTGAAGCTTTCTTT
v_gene: TRBV27; d_gene: .; j_gene: TRBJ2-2; abundance: few; CDR3aa: CASSLSGELFF; CDR3nt: TGTGCCAGCAGTTTATCCGGGGAGCTGTTTTTT
v_gene: TRBV6-6; d_gene: .; j_gene: TRBJ2-7; abundance: .; CDR3aa: CASSDAAKQYF; CDR3nt: TGTGCCAGCAGTGATGCGGCAAAGCAGTACTTC
v_gene: TRBV5-5; d_gene: TRBD1; j_gene: TRBJ1-2; abundance: .; CDR3aa: CASSTDRGRYGYTF; CDR3nt: TGTGCCAGCAGCACCGACAGGGGACGCTATGGCTACACCTTC
v_gene: TRBV5-6; d_gene: .; j_gene: TRBJ1-2; abundance: .; CDR3aa: CASSSPGESYGYTF; CDR3nt: TGTGCCAGCAGCTCGCCCGGGGAAAGTTATGGCTACACCTTC
v_gene: TRBV1; d_gene: .; j_gene: TRBJ2-1; abundance: .; CDR3aa: CTSSQKGSHGNEQFF; CDR3nt: TGCACCAGCAGCCAAAAGGGATCCCACGGGAATGAGCAGTTCTTC
v_gene: TRBV5-1; d_gene: .; j_gene: TRBJ2-3; abundance: .; CDR3aa: CASSLEFRTDTQYF; CDR3nt: TGCGCCAGCAGCTTGGAGTTCCGCACAGATACGCAGTATTTT
v_gene: TRBV6-1; d_gene: .; j_gene: TRBJ2-1; abundance: .; CDR3aa: CASEGVYNEQFF; CDR3nt: TGTGCCAGCGAAGGGGTCTACAATGAGCAGTTCTTC
v_gene: TRBV6-5; d_gene: TRBD1; j_gene: TRBJ2-2; abundance: few; CDR3aa: CASSRDRFTGELFF; CDR3nt: TGTGCCAGCAGTCGGGACAGATTCACCGGGGAGCTGTTTTTT
v_gene: TRBV7-2; d_gene: TRBD2; j_gene: TRBJ2-1; abundance: few; CDR3aa: CASSLAREWEQFF; CDR3nt: TGTGCCAGCAGCTTGGCGCGGGAGTGGGAGCAGTTCTTC
v_gene: TRBV7-2; d_gene: .; j_gene: TRBJ2-3; abundance: .; CDR3aa: CASSGDRSNTQYF; CDR3nt: TGTGCCAGCAGCGGAGACAGGTCCAATACGCAGTATTTT
v_gene: TRBV7-9; d_gene: .; j_gene: TRBJ1-1; abundance: medium-sized; CDR3aa: CASSRTIEAFF; CDR3nt: TGTGCCAGCAGCCGGACCATCGAAGCTTTCTTT
v_gene: TRBV5-1; d_gene: .; j_gene: TRBJ1-1; abundance: few; CDR3aa: CASSLGTEAFF; CDR3nt: TGCGCCAGCAGCTTGGGCACTGAAGCTTTCTTT
v_gene: TRBV27; d_gene: .; j_gene: TRBJ1-2; abundance: .; CDR3aa: CASSWDTTRGYTF; CDR3nt: TGTGCCAGCAGTTGGGACACCACGAGGGGCTACACCTTC
v_gene: TRBV6-5; d_gene: .; j_gene: TRBJ1-1; abundance: .; CDR3aa: CASSYEGRLEAFF; CDR3nt: TGTGCCAGCAGTTACGAGGGACGGCTTGAAGCTTTCTTT
v_gene: TRBV6-5; d_gene: TRBD1; j_gene: TRBJ1-2; abundance: once; CDR3aa: CASKRQGATGYTF; CDR3nt: TGTGCCAGCAAGAGACAGGGGGCGACGGGCTACACCTTC
v_gene: TRBV19; d_gene: TRBD2; j_gene: TRBJ2-1; abundance: few; CDR3aa: CASSILAGGYEQFF; CDR3nt: TGTGCCAGTAGTATACTAGCGGGGGGCTATGAGCAGTTCTTC